A single sample gave rise to the 8 T cell receptor beta chains below, sequenced in a study of T-cell reconstitution after alpha-beta-depleted transplantation in children. The TCRbeta library incorporated unique molecular identifiers. MiXCR was run by TCRdb on the PCR reads, yielding one entry per CDR3 protein. The sample has around 130,000 distinct CDR3 sequences; approximately 8.7% are singletons. Sequenced here: PBMCs, mostly from graft donor cells, sampled 180 days after TCRalphabeta/CD19-depleted stem cell transplant. The source is a girl under two years old who had a stem cell transplant for combined immunodeficiency, so the T cells may come from the graft donor.

This clonotype was detected a few times. This rearrangement joins TRBV12-3 or TRBV12-4 to TRBJ1-3, with TRBD1 as a possible D gene (5 bases). V shed 5 bases and J shed 1 base, with 15 bases lying between them. This CDR3 region has 16 residues. CDR3 in DNA: TGTGCCAGCAGTCCTACAGGCCGGAGTTCTGGAAACACCATATATTTT. Encoded protein: CASSPTGRSSGNTIYF.

This clonotype was seen a few times. The CDR3 nucleotides are TGTGCCACCGCCAAAGCTGGGTATACAGGAAGTGAGCAGTTCTTC. Translation: CATAKAGYTGSEQFF. V usage is TRBV12-3 or TRBV12-4 and J usage is TRBJ2-1, with D perhaps TRBD1 (5 bases). Trimming cost V 10 bases and J 9 bases, with 25 bases left between them. The CDR3 has 15 amino acids.

The chain uses TRBV7-2 and TRBJ1-2, with 7 bases that match TRBD1. The junction had 6 bases not matched to a gene; V was cut back by 4 bases and J by 4 bases. This CDR3 has 14 residues. Looked up from germline, CDR1 is SGHTA and CDR2 is FQGNSA. The CDR3 protein is CASSSTGQVYGYTF. CDR3 bases: TGTGCCAGCAGCTCGACCGGACAGGTCTATGGCTACACCTTC.

The gene calls are TRBV9 and TRBJ1-2; no definite D call. This CDR3 has 15 amino acids. The V end was cut by 6 bases, the J end by 0 bases, with 15 bases between. Germline V gene lookup returns CDR1 SGDLS and CDR2 YYNGEE. CDR3 region: CASTRSWGANYGYTF. CDR3 bases: TGTGCCAGCACCCGTAGCTGGGGAGCTAACTATGGCTACACCTTC.

This chain uses TRBV7-2 with TRBJ1-4, with D perhaps TRBD1 (5 bases). Looked up from germline, CDR1 is SGHTA and CDR2 is FQGNSA. Trimming took off 1 base at V and 4 bases at J, with 10 bases between the two ends. The CDR3 contains 15 residues. CDR3 coding DNA: TGTGCCAGCAGCTTAGGCCCGGGGGGTAATGAAAAACTGTTTTTT. Encoded protein: CASSLGPGGNEKLFF.

V and J are TRBV5-1 and TRBJ1-1, with no clear D. CDR1 and CDR2 from the germline V gene are SGHRS and YFSETQ. V was trimmed by 4 bases and J by 6 bases, leaving 7 bases between them. The CDR3 contains 11 residues. Here the CDR3 DNA reads TGCGCCAGCAGCGGCGGCCCTGAAGCTTTCTTT. Protein: CASSGGPEAFF.

The chain has TRBV11-2 and TRBJ2-7; TRBD2 agrees at 7 bases. The CDR3 has 16 amino acids. In germline, CDR1 is SGHAT, CDR2 FQNNGV. V was clipped by 0 bases and J by 4 bases; unmatched bases: 9. The CDR3 DNA reads TGTGCCAGCAGCTTAGATCTCGGGGGGACCACATACGAGCAGTACTTC. As protein: CASSLDLGGTTYEQYF.

The rearrangement joins TRBV18 to TRBJ2-7; the match to TRBD2 covers 15 bases. The CDR3 sequence is 14 residues long. Germline CDR1 is KGHSH and CDR2 is LQKENI. The J segment lost 7 bases and the V segment lost 3 bases, leaving 1 base of the junction unmatched. The CDR3 region is CASSPGLAGGEQYF. The CDR3 DNA reads as TGTGCCAGCTCACCTGGACTAGCGGGAGGGGAGCAGTACTTC. Together with reference TRBV18 and TRBJ2-7, the CDR3 gives the full variable domain: NAGVMQNPRHLVRRRGQEARLRCSPMKGHSHVYWYRQLPEEGLKFMVYLQKENIIDESGMPKERFSAEFPKEGPSILRIQQVVRGDSAAYFCASSPGLAGGEQYFGPGTRLTVT.